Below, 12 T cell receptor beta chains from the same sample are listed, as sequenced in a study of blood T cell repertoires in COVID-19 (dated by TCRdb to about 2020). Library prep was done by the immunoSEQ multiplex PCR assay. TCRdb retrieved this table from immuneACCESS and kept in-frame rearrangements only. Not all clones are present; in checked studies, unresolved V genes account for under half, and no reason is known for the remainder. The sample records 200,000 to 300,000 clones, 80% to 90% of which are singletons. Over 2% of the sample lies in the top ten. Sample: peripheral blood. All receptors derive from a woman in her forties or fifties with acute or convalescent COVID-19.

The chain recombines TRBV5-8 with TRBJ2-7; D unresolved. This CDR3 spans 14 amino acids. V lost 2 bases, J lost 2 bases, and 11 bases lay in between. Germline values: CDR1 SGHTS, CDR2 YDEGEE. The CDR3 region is CASSFGYSTYEQYF. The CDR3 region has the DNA TGTGCCAGCAGCTTTGGATACAGTACCTACGAGCAGTACTTC.

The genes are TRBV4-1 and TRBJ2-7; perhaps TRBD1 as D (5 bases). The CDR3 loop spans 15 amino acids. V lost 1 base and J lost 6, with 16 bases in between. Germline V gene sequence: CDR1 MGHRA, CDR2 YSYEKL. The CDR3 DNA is TGCGCCAGCAGCCAAGGGCAGGGCCCCGTGGGCGAGCAGTACTTC. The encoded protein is CASSQGQGPVGEQYF.

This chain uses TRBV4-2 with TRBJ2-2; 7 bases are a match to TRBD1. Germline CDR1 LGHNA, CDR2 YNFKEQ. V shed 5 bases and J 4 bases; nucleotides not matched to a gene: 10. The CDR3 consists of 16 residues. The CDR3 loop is CASSSPFTGATGELFF. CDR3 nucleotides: TGTGCCAGCAGCTCACCCTTCACAGGGGCCACCGGGGAGCTGTTTTTT.

CDR3 in amino acids: CASSLDSRSGYTF. In nucleotides, the CDR3 is TGTGCCAGCAGTTTAGACTCTCGTTCCGGCTACACCTTC. V is TRBV28 and J is TRBJ1-2; no reliable D call. Germline assignment: CDR1 MDHEN and CDR2 SYDVKM. The ends were cut back, 2 bases at V and 8 bases at J, with 12 bases in the middle. This CDR3 spans 13 amino acids.

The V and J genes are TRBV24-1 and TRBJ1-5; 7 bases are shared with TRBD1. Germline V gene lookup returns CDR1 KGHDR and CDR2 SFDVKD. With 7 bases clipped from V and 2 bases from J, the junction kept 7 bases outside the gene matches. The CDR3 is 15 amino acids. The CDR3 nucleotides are TGTGCCACCAGCGATCAGGGGGAGGGCAATCAGCCCCAGCATTTT. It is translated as CATSDQGEGNQPQHF.

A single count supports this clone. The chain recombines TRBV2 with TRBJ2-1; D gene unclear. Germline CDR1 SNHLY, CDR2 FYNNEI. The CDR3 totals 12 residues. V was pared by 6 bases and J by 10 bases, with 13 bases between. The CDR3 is CASRAVVPEQFF. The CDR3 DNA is TGTGCCAGCAGAGCTGTAGTCCCGGAGCAGTTCTTC.

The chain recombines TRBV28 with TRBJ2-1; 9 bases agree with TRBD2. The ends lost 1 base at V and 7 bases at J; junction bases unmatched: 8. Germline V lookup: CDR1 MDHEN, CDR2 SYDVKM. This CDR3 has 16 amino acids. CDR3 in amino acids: CASSLLREGLPNEQFF. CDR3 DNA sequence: TGTGCCAGCAGTTTATTGCGGGAGGGCCTCCCTAATGAGCAGTTCTTC.

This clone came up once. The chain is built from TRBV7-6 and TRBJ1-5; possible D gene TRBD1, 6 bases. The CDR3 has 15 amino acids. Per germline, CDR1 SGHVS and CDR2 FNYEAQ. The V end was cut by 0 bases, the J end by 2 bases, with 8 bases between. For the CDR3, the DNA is TGTGCCAGCAGCTTAGCTCCAGGGGGCAATCAGCCCCAGCATTTT. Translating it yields CASSLAPGGNQPQHF.

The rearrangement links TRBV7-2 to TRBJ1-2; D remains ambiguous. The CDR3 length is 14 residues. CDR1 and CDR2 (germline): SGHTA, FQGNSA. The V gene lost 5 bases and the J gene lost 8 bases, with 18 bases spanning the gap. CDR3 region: CASSTGTGMGGYTF. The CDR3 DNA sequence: TGTGCCAGCAGCACGGGAACTGGCATGGGGGGCTACACCTTC.

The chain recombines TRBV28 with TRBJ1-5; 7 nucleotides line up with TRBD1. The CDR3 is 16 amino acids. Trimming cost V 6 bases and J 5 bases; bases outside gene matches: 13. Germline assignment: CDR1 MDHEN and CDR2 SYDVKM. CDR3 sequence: CASRPPGQATYQPQHF. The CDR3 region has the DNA TGTGCCAGCAGACCTCCTGGACAGGCTACCTATCAGCCCCAGCATTTT.

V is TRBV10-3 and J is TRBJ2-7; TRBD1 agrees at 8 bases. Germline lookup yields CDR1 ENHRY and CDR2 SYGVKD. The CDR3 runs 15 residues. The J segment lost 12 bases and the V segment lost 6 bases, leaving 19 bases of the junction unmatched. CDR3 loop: CAISLGQGAVRGVYF. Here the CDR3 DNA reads TGTGCCATCAGCCTTGGCCAGGGGGCGGTACGCGGGGTGTACTTC.

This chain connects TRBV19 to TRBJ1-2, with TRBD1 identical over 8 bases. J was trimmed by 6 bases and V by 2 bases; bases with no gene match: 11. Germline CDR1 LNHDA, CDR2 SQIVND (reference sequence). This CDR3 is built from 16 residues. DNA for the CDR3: TGTGCCAGTAGTATACTATTACGCAGGGGGCTTGATGGCTACACCTTC. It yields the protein CASSILLRRGLDGYTF.